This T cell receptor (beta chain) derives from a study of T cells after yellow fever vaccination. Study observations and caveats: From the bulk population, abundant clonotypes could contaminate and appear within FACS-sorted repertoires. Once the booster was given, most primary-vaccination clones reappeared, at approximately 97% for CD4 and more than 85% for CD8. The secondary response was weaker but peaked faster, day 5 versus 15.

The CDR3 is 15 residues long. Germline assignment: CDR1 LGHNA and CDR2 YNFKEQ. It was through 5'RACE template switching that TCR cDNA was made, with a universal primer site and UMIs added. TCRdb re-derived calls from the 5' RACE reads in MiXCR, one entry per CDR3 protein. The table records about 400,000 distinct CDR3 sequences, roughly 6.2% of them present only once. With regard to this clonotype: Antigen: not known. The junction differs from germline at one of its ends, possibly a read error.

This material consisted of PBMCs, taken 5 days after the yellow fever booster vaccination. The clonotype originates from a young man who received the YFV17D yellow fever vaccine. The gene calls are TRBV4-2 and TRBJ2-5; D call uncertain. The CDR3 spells CASTTAHSNQGTQYF. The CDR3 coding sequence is TGTGCCAGCACCACTGCCCACTCCAATCAAGGGACCCAGTACTTC.